This T cell receptor (beta chain) was documented in a study of blood T cells in healthy people across ages (dated by TCRdb to 2015 to 2017). Regarding the research as a whole: Template switching captured roughly one uniquely barcoded TCR beta cDNA molecule per two T cells in model experiments. Age-related changes in TCR beta repertoire diversity were measured in the study by deep sequencing normalized with unique cDNA molecular identifiers. The donors were divided into four age groups: young (average around 16 years), middle-aged (under 40), aged (approximately 59) and long-lived (about 79). For two donors (one aged 18 to 30 and one aged 80 or older), the study analyzed two additional independent replicas of 1 million unique cDNA reads from the same blood draw.

The donors were a few dozen Caucasian individuals from Russia, aged roughly 6 to 95 years, who were systemically healthy. Roughly 10 milliliters of peripheral blood were collected from each donor into EDTA-treated Vacutainer tubes. PBMCs were isolated by Ficoll-Paque density-gradient centrifugation, with at least 6 million obtained per sample. Total RNA was extracted from PBMCs with Trizol reagent, with at least 5 micrograms obtained per sample. Naive CD45RAhigh/CD27high T cell percentages were measured by flow cytometry on a PBMC aliquot from every donor. Library preparation employed 5' RACE. TCRdb records Illumina HiSeq 2500 as the sequencer. A second about 7 to 12 cycle PCR used a sample-barcoded 5' primer and a J-beta primer mix. Each TCR beta cDNA molecule received a unique molecular identifier from a template-switch 5' adaptor carrying 12 random nucleotides. Each sample yielded at least 2.5 million CDR3-containing paired-end reads. First-strand cDNA synthesis was performed from all RNA using the Mint cDNA synthesis kit, with priming by a TRBC-specific oligonucleotide. Following uracil-DNA glycosylase treatment, a first 18-cycle PCR with universal primers M1SS and BC2_uni_R was performed on all cDNA. The authors' pipeline ran thus. For normalization, 1 million high-quality reads were randomly selected from each sample, with every read carrying a distinct molecular identifier. Instead of being binned into consensus sequences, reads with shared molecular identifiers were discarded. MiTCR, run with a Q25 quality threshold and the strictest error-elimination algorithm, handled CDR3 identification, clonotype clustering and error correction. Lower-bound total TCR beta diversity was estimated with a nonparametric unseen species model using Euler transformation. TCRdb's own reprocessing of the public reads used fastp at Q25 and MiXCR and kept productive beta chains. All rows with the same CDR3 protein become a single entry with the most common DNA and genes. It is TCRdb's table, rather than the study itself, that gives the V and J calls and clone size. This sample gives under 700,000 distinct CDR3 sequences in total; less than 25% of them show up just once. The ten top clones hold approximately 8.7% of the sample.

Findings and caveats that apply to the study as a whole: Compared with the aged group, more naive CD4+ T cells, fewer expanded clones and increased TCR diversity were shown by the long-lived group, suggesting age selection. A strong correlation was found between observed TCR beta diversity and the percentage of naive T cells measured by flow cytometry. The CMV infection status of donors was not known, potentially confounding age-related changes in expanded clonotypes. Observed TCR beta diversity per million T cells fell roughly linearly with age, and a significant reduction was already apparent by age around 44. Since profiling was done on bulk unsorted PBMCs, naive and antigen-experienced compartments could not be conclusively compared. Total diversity estimates from one million sequenced T cells were considered lower bounds and underestimates.

Trimming leaves V shorter by 4 bases and J shorter by 4 bases, with the junction holding 14 bases beyond the gene matches. The germline V gene specifies SGDLS as CDR1 and YYNGEE as CDR2. The CDR3 has 17 amino acids, counting the end cysteine and phenylalanine. The only DNA kept is the CDR3, 51 bases in frame from the first base. Concerning this clonotype itself: No cognate antigen has been identified for it. No per-base quality is available; no much larger clone lies one base away.

This sample was shared with a second study, whose subject was T cells of mothers and their children. Looking at the second paper: Nine systemically healthy Caucasian individuals, comprising three mothers and their six children, were included as donors. cDNA synthesis used all of the extracted RNA, with 1.5 ug of RNA in each 15 ul reaction. Sample barcodes and 2-4 random nucleotides were added via the M1S primer in the second PCR. Over 9.5 million TCR beta CDR3 reads were obtained for each mother, and some 3 million reads were obtained for each child. Thymic selection similarly shapes TCR recombination output in related and unrelated pairs, with minor effect from inherited differences. Normalized repertoire overlap was always slightly but never significantly higher in related than unrelated mother-child pairs. No persistent microchimeric T cell clones were found, with a detection sensitivity of approximately 100 clones per million clonotypes. In the study, deep NGS was used to compare the TCR beta repertoires of mothers and children, and features distinguishing related mother-child pairs from unrelated individuals were sought. The mean age was 40 +/- 4 years for the mothers and roughly 11 +/- 4 years for the children. After adapter ligation with NEBNext reagents, the libraries were sequenced on Illumina HiSeq 2000 with 100+100 nt paired-end reads. To avoid cross-contamination, the mother libraries and the child libraries were prepared a month apart and sequenced in separate runs. For each donor, somewhere between roughly 450,000 and 2,100,000 distinct TCR beta clonotypes were identified. Naive TCR beta clonotypes were estimated from low-frequency clonotypes matched to each donor's FACS-determined naive share, without sorting.

This receptor was taken from a boy aged 10-17 years in good health. Material: blood. Recombination joined TRBV9 with TRBJ2-1, and 7 junctional nucleotides match TRBD2. The CDR3 here reads CASSPGTNGVQYNEQFF. The nucleotide sequence is given as TGTGCCAGCAGCCCCGGGACTAACGGTGTGCAGTACAATGAGCAGTTCTTC.